The rows below give T cell receptor beta chains drawn from one sample of a study of T cells in Graves' hyperthyroidism and ophthalmopathy. TCRdb processed the multiplex PCR reads anew with MiXCR; each CDR3 protein has one entry. Found here are 500,000 to 800,000 distinct CDR3 sequences, 13% to 15% of them singletons; the top ten hold approximately 12%. Sample: blood. These receptor sequences come from a woman in her forties or fifties with Graves' ophthalmopathy. The CDR3 runs from the conserved cysteine through the conserved F or W. Each record gives: J gene, clone size, D gene, V gene, CDR3 DNA, CDR3 protein. The D gene is left open where the match is weak. A clone size is listed for some rows: how often the clone was seen (once, few, many), or a class if it is expanded.

J gene: TRBJ2-1; clone size: few; D gene: TRBD2; V gene: TRBV6-2/TRBV6-3; CDR3 DNA: TGTGCCAGCAGTTCCCTGACTAGCGGGAGGGCCTCCTACAATGAGCAGTTCTTC; CDR3 protein: CASSSLTSGRASYNEQFF
J gene: TRBJ2-1; clone size: few; D gene: TRBD2; V gene: TRBV27; CDR3 DNA: TGTGCCAGCAGTTTTTCGACTAGCGGACACCTTTACAATGAGCAGTTCTTC; CDR3 protein: CASSFSTSGHLYNEQFF
J gene: TRBJ1-2; clone size: many; D gene: TRBD1; V gene: TRBV20-1; CDR3 DNA: TGCAGTGCTTGGACAGGGCGGGGGTATGAAGGCTACACCTTC; CDR3 protein: CSAWTGRGYEGYTF
J gene: TRBJ2-1; clone size: .; D gene: TRBD2; V gene: TRBV12-3/TRBV12-4; CDR3 DNA: TGTGCCAGCAGTATTCGACTAGCGGGAGGGCCATTTAATGAGCAGTTCTTC; CDR3 protein: CASSIRLAGGPFNEQFF
J gene: TRBJ1-4; clone size: .; D gene: .; V gene: TRBV7-8; CDR3 DNA: TGTGCCAGCAGCCGCCGGTCACAGGGTGGGCCTAATGAAAAACTGTTTTTT; CDR3 protein: CASSRRSQGGPNEKLFF
J gene: TRBJ2-3; clone size: many; D gene: .; V gene: TRBV10-3; CDR3 DNA: TGTGCCATCAGTAACTTACAATCTTCCACAGATACGCAGTATTTT; CDR3 protein: CAISNLQSSTDTQYF
J gene: TRBJ2-3; clone size: few; D gene: TRBD2; V gene: TRBV9; CDR3 DNA: TGTGCCAGCAGCGAGGCGGGACTAGCGGTTACAGATACGCAGTATTTT; CDR3 protein: CASSEAGLAVTDTQYF
J gene: TRBJ2-3; clone size: many; D gene: TRBD1; V gene: TRBV28; CDR3 DNA: TGTGCCAGCAGTTTACTTAGACAGGGTGAAGATACGCAGTATTTT; CDR3 protein: CASSLLRQGEDTQYF
J gene: TRBJ2-5; clone size: many; D gene: .; V gene: TRBV27; CDR3 DNA: TGTGCCAGCAGTTTAGGACGGAGACACGAGACCCAGTACTTC; CDR3 protein: CASSLGRRHETQYF
J gene: TRBJ2-6; clone size: many; D gene: TRBD1; V gene: TRBV7-9; CDR3 DNA: TGTGCCATCGGACAGGGATCCCCTGGGGCCAACGTCCTGACTTTC; CDR3 protein: CAIGQGSPGANVLTF
J gene: TRBJ2-1; clone size: many; D gene: .; V gene: TRBV7-9; CDR3 DNA: TGTGCCAGCAGACCACTAGCTGATGAGCAGTTCTTC; CDR3 protein: CASRPLADEQFF
J gene: TRBJ1-2; clone size: .; D gene: TRBD1; V gene: TRBV29-1; CDR3 DNA: TGCAGCGTTGATTCCGGGACAGGGGATGCCTGGAACTATGGCTACACCTTC; CDR3 protein: CSVDSGTGDAWNYGYTF
J gene: TRBJ2-1; clone size: .; D gene: TRBD2; V gene: TRBV6-5; CDR3 DNA: TGTGCCAGCAGTCTCGAAAGACTAGCGGGAGTGCGCAATGAGCAGTTCTTC; CDR3 protein: CASSLERLAGVRNEQFF
J gene: TRBJ2-7; clone size: .; D gene: .; V gene: TRBV4-2; CDR3 DNA: TGTGCCAGCAGCCAGGGACTCCCTATTGACTACGAGCAGTACTTC; CDR3 protein: CASSQGLPIDYEQYF
J gene: TRBJ2-7; clone size: few; D gene: TRBD1; V gene: TRBV29-1; CDR3 DNA: TGCAGCGTGACCTCGACAGGGGTTATTCAGAAGCAGTACTTC; CDR3 protein: CSVTSTGVIQKQYF
J gene: TRBJ2-2; clone size: few; D gene: .; V gene: TRBV19; CDR3 DNA: TGTGCCAGTAGTATAGTGGGAACCGGGGAGCTGTTTTTT; CDR3 protein: CASSIVGTGELFF
J gene: TRBJ2-4; clone size: few; D gene: .; V gene: TRBV5-1; CDR3 DNA: TGTGCCAGCAGCTTGGAGGGCGCAGGCATTCAGTACTTC; CDR3 protein: CASSLEGAGIQYF
J gene: TRBJ2-1; clone size: many; D gene: .; V gene: TRBV7-9; CDR3 DNA: TGTGCCAGCAGCTTAGTCTCCAGCGCCAATGAGCAGTTCTTC; CDR3 protein: CASSLVSSANEQFF
J gene: TRBJ2-1; clone size: .; D gene: TRBD2; V gene: TRBV5-8; CDR3 DNA: TGTGCCAGCAGCTCTGGGACTAGCGGGCGATCCAGCTCCTACAATGAGCAGTTCTTC; CDR3 protein: CASSSGTSGRSSSYNEQFF
J gene: TRBJ2-7; clone size: .; D gene: .; V gene: TRBV11-2; CDR3 DNA: TGTGCCAGCAGCTCCTTAGGGAGAGACAGGAAGGGGTACGAGCAGTACTTC; CDR3 protein: CASSSLGRDRKGYEQYF